The clone carrying this TCR beta chain was found a few times. This sample is part of a study of blood T cells in healthy people across ages. At the level of the study: About one barcoded TCR beta cDNA was captured per two T cells.

Using a J-beta primer mix together with a sample-barcoded 5' primer, a second PCR was run for roughly 6 to 11 cycles. TCRdb re-called the 5' RACE reads with MiXCR, one entry per CDR3 protein. Of about 780,000 distinct CDR3 sequences listed, about 47% were seen once; the top ten hold around a sixth. Germline trimming cut 3 bases from V and 13 bases from J; bases unmatched to any gene: 15. Germline V gene lookup returns CDR1 LGHNA and CDR2 YSLEER. CDR3 length equals 15 residues. Donors were healthy Caucasian individuals from Russia aged roughly 6 to 90. Per individual sample, total RNA of at least 5 micrograms was extracted.

The sequence was obtained from an older man in good health. This chain links TRBV4-3 with TRBJ2-5; 9 bases are shared with TRBD1. The sequenced sample was blood. CDR3 in amino acids: CASSQTGGRTGSPYF. The DNA for the CDR3 is TGCGCCAGCAGCCAGACAGGGGGGAGGACAGGGAGTCCGTACTTC.